The 21 T cell receptor beta chains below were found in one sample sequenced in a study of cytomegalovirus exposure and HLA in healthy donors. Vbeta (60) and Jbeta (13) primers were used in the PCR. Sequencing was performed with immunoSEQ multiplex PCR; in TCRdb, only in-frame clones are kept and a portion is missing. The sample holds about 180,000 clones, around 77% seen once. Specimen: PBMCs. The receptors were sampled from a man between 60 and 70 years old in good health and CMV-seronegative.

V is TRBV28 and J is TRBJ1-3; D not resolved. The CDR3 sequence is 13 residues long. With 9 bases removed from V and 2 bases from J, the gap between germline ends came to 11 bases. The germline V gene has CDR1 MDHEN and CDR2 SYDVKM. CDR3 loop: CASFRRTGNTIYF. CDR3 DNA sequence: TGTGCCAGTTTCCGGCGGACTGGAAACACCATATATTTT. Drawing the rest from reference TRBV28 and TRBJ1-3, the complete variable domain is DVKVTQSSRYLVKRTGEKVFLECVQDMDHENMFWYRQDPGLGLRLIYFSYDVKMKEKGDIPEGYSVSREKKERFSLILESASTNQTSMYLCASFRRTGNTIYFGEGSWLTVV.

The rearrangement joins TRBV9 to TRBJ2-2; 9 positions agree with TRBD2. V trimming: 3 bases; J trimming: 3 bases; junction bases outside the gene matches: 6. This CDR3 region has 16 residues. Germline V CDR1 and CDR2: SGDLS, YYNGEE. DNA for the CDR3: TGTGCCAGCAGCGCATTAGCGGGAGTGGACACCGGGGAGCTGTTTTTT. Protein: CASSALAGVDTGELFF.

The chain combines TRBV6-5 with TRBJ2-7, with 7 bases matching TRBD1. The junction had 1 base not matched to a gene; V was cut back by 6 bases and J by 2 bases. This CDR3 region has 12 residues. Germline CDR1 MNHEY, CDR2 SVGAGI. This CDR3 is CASSDRAYEQYF. The CDR3 DNA reads TGTGCCAGCAGCGACAGGGCCTACGAGCAGTACTTC.

The CDR3 coding sequence is TGTGCCAACTTGGGACAGGCCAACTACGAGCAGTACTTC. It translates to CANLGQANYEQYF. V gene TRBV27 combines with J gene TRBJ2-7, with 8 bases identical to TRBD1. CDR1 and CDR2 from the germline V gene are MNHEY and SMNVEV (reference sequence). The CDR3 is 13 residues long. The V and J ends lost 10 bases and 3 bases, in that order; junction bases with no gene match: 8.

J is TRBJ1-2 and V is TRBV29-1; TRBD1 is a possible D gene (6 bases). This CDR3 is 13 amino acids long. The V and J ends lost 4 bases and 2 bases respectively, with 11 bases between them. Germline values: CDR1 SQVTM, CDR2 ANQGSEA. The CDR3 DNA sequence: TGCAGCGTTGTAGGGGGAGCCAACTATGGCTACACCTTC. Translated, it gives CSVVGGANYGYTF.

The chain has TRBV5-1 and TRBJ2-2, with D possibly TRBD1 on 6 matching bases. Germline lookup yields CDR1 SGHRS and CDR2 YFSETQ. The CDR3 covers 16 residues. With 0 bases removed from V and 7 bases from J, the gap between germline ends came to 16 bases. The CDR3 spells CASSLESQGQGGELFF. The DNA of the CDR3 is TGCGCCAGCAGCTTGGAGTCGCAGGGGCAAGGCGGGGAGCTGTTTTTT.

This chain connects TRBV9 to TRBJ1-5; D is unclear. CDR1 and CDR2 (germline): SGDLS, YYNGEE. V lost 4 bases to trimming and J lost 3 bases, with 14 bases between them. The CDR3 runs to 15 residues. The CDR3 loop is CASSPEGGINQPQHF. CDR3 sequence (DNA): TGTGCCAGCAGCCCCGAAGGCGGTATCAATCAGCCCCAGCATTTT.

The rearrangement uses TRBV7-8 and TRBJ1-5, with unresolved D. V lost 4 bases, J lost 6 bases, and 13 bases lay in between. Germline CDR1 is SGHVS and CDR2 is FQNEAQ. This CDR3 has 14 residues. The CDR3 DNA sequence: TGTGCCAGCAGCTCGTTTGGTTCGAGTCAGCCCCAGCATTTT. Amino acid sequence: CASSSFGSSQPQHF. Full variable domain (remainder filled in from reference TRBV7-8 and TRBJ1-5): GAGVSQSPRYKVAKRGQDVALRCDPISGHVSLFWYQQALGQGPEFLTYFQNEAQLDKSGLPSDRFFAERPEGSVSTLKIQRTQQEDSAVYLCASSSFGSSQPQHFGDGTRLSIL.

The chain employs TRBV27 and TRBJ2-1; 8 bases align to TRBD2. This CDR3 is built from 16 residues. Germline CDR1 reads MNHEY; CDR2 reads SMNVEV (reference sequence). The junction had 13 bases not matched to a gene; V was cut back by 6 bases and J by 6 bases. CDR3 nucleotide sequence: TGTGCCAGCAGCCAAGCCGGGACTAGTTTTAGCAATGAGCAGTTCTTC. This encodes CASSQAGTSFSNEQFF.

V usage is TRBV2 and J usage is TRBJ1-6; 7 nucleotides agree with TRBD1. Germline assignment: CDR1 SNHLY and CDR2 FYNNEI. The CDR3 loop spans 15 amino acids. Losses at the gene ends were 2 bases for V and 10 bases for J; bases not matched to a gene: 8. CDR3 residues: CASSELRQGRSPLHF. The CDR3 bases are TGTGCCAGCAGTGAACTTAGACAGGGTCGGTCACCCCTCCACTTT.

The chain employs TRBV2 and TRBJ2-1; TRBD1 matches 7 bases. Trimming at V came to 6 bases and at J to 6 bases, leaving 8 bases not matched to a gene. CDR3 length: 14 amino acids. Germline CDR1 is SNHLY and CDR2 is FYNNEI. The CDR3 loop reads CASRGTVSFNEQFF. CDR3 coding DNA: TGTGCCAGCAGGGGGACAGTTTCGTTCAATGAGCAGTTCTTC.

The chain has TRBV6-5 and TRBJ1-6; D is perhaps TRBD1 (6 bases). In germline, CDR1 is MNHEY, CDR2 SVGAGI. This CDR3 has 13 residues. V lost 5 bases, J lost 6 bases, and 8 bases lay in between. The CDR3 bases are TGTGCCAGCAGTGGACAGTTTAATTCACCCCTCCACTTT. It codes for CASSGQFNSPLHF.

This chain joins TRBV20-1 and TRBJ2-7; D remains ambiguous. The ends were cut back, 2 bases at V and 0 bases at J, with 2 bases in the middle. The germline gives CDR1 DFQATT, CDR2 SNEGSKA (reference sequence). This CDR3 contains 11 residues. Here the CDR3 DNA reads TGCAGTGCTAGACGCTCCTACGAGCAGTACTTC. The encoded protein is CSARRSYEQYF.

This clone was detected only once. The chain couples TRBV2 to TRBJ1-4, with D possibly being TRBD1 (6 bases). Germline lookup yields CDR1 SNHLY and CDR2 FYNNEI. V was clipped by 5 bases and J by 4 bases, with 11 bases between them. The CDR3 is 14 residues long. The CDR3 coding sequence is TGTGCCAGCAGTCTAGACAGGCGTAATGAAAAACTGTTTTTT. As protein: CASSLDRRNEKLFF.

This CDR3 is CASSLGTSGASQETQYF. The CDR3 coding sequence is TGTGCCAGCAGCCTAGGGACTAGCGGGGCGTCTCAAGAGACCCAGTACTTC. The chain combines TRBV4-2 with TRBJ2-5; 13 nucleotides align to TRBD2. Germline-derived CDR1 and CDR2 are LGHNA and YNFKEQ. CDR3 length: 17 amino acids. With V trimmed by 4 bases and J by 2 bases, 7 bases remained unmatched.

This chain links TRBV5-1 with TRBJ1-3, with D unresolved. The CDR3 totals 16 residues. Trimming shortened V by 4 bases and J by 0 bases, and 14 bases separated the two germline ends. CDR1 and CDR2 from the germline V gene are SGHRS and YFSETQ. This CDR3 reads CASSQATVLSGNTIYF. The CDR3 DNA sequence: TGCGCCAGCAGCCAAGCGACGGTACTCTCTGGAAACACCATATATTTT.

The chain is built from TRBV5-6 and TRBJ2-7, with D possibly TRBD2 on 5 matching bases. The CDR3 has 14 residues. V was shortened by 3 bases and J by 2 bases, with 12 bases between the two germline ends. The germline V gene has CDR1 SGHDT and CDR2 YYEEEE. CDR3 sequence (DNA): TGTGCCAGCAGCTGGGGAGAAGGGACCTACGAGCAGTACTTC. Encoded protein: CASSWGEGTYEQYF.

This chain connects TRBV6-1 to TRBJ2-6; D is perhaps TRBD2 (6 bases). The CDR3 extends over 16 amino acids. Between the trimmed V and J ends, which lost 2 bases and 2 bases, there was a span of 10 bases. Germline V lookup: CDR1 MNHNS, CDR2 SASEGT. The CDR3 DNA sequence: TGTGCCAGCAGTGAATATGGAGGGGCTGGGGCCAACGTCCTGACTTTC. Its protein product is CASSEYGGAGANVLTF.

The chain recombines TRBV6-1 with TRBJ1-2, with D possibly TRBD1 on 5 matching bases. Trimming cost V 7 bases and J 8 bases, with 14 bases left between them. CDR3 length equals 12 residues. CDR1 and CDR2 (germline): MNHNS, SASEGT. The CDR3 region has the DNA TGTGCCAGCATTACAGGTGTGGGGGGCTACACCTTC. It translates to CASITGVGGYTF.

The chain recombines TRBV19 with TRBJ1-1; D is ambiguous. The CDR3 has 13 amino acids. The V end lost 6 bases, the J end lost 3 bases, and 11 bases lay between the germline ends. The V gene's germline CDR1 is LNHDA and CDR2 SQIVND (reference sequence). CDR3 sequence (DNA): TGTGCCAGTAGGACGGGATCGCACACTGAAGCTTTCTTT. It translates to CASRTGSHTEAFF.

The gene calls are TRBV29-1 and TRBJ1-2; TRBD1 agrees at 8 bases. Trimming cost V 7 bases and J 3 bases; bases outside gene matches: 7. Germline values: CDR1 SQVTM, CDR2 ANQGSEA. The CDR3 has 13 amino acids. The chain's CDR3 is CSAVQGGDYGYTF. The CDR3 DNA reads TGCAGCGCGGTACAGGGGGGAGACTATGGCTACACCTTC.